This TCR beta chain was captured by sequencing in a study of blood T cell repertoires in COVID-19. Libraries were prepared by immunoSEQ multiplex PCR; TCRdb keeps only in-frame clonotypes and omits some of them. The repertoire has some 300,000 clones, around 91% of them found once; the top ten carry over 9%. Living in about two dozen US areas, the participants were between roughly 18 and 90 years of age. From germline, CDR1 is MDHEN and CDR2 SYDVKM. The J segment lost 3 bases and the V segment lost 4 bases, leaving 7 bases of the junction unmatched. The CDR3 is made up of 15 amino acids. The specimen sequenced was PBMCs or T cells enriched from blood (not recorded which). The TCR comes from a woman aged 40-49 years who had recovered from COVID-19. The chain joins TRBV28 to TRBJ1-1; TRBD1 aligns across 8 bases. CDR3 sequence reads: CASSYGQGRHTEAFF. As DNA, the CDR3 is TGTGCCAGCAGTTATGGACAGGGACGGCACACTGAAGCTTTCTTT.